This T cell receptor (beta chain) was captured in a study of blood T cells in healthy people across ages. The authors ran a second PCR of roughly 6 to 11 cycles using a sample-barcoded 5' primer and a J-beta primer mix. MiXCR, applied by TCRdb to the 5' RACE reads, yields one record per CDR3 protein. The sample records about 640,000 distinct CDR3 sequences, 45% to 65% being singletons. Caucasian, healthy and from Russia, the donors were aged between about 6 and 90. Germline CDR1 and CDR2: SNHLY and FYNNEI. The CDR3 is 13 residues long. Trimming removed 8 bases at V and 6 bases at J, with 16 bases between.

This clonotype was obtained from a man in his 60s in good health. The V and J genes are TRBV2 and TRBJ1-1, with D unresolved. What was sequenced was blood. The DNA for the CDR3 is TGTGCCAGCCACTATGATTTAAGCGCTGAAGCTTTCTTT. Amino acid sequence: CASHYDLSAEAFF.